One and the same sample provided the 19 T cell receptor beta chains below, sequenced in a study of cytomegalovirus exposure and HLA in healthy donors. Researchers ran the PCR with 60 Vbeta and 13 Jbeta primers. Measured with immunoSEQ multiplex PCR; TCRdb has only the in-frame clones, and not every one. The profile shows roughly 92,000 clones, 7.6% of them singletons. The specimen sequenced was PBMCs. These receptors were obtained from a man over 45 in good health and CMV-seronegative.

This clone was counted between two and nine times. The chain has TRBV28 and TRBJ1-1, with a weak D call TRBD1 (6 bases). Trimming removed 10 bases from V and 4 bases from J, with 13 bases in between. This CDR3 contains 12 residues. From germline, CDR1 is MDHEN and CDR2 SYDVKM. The CDR3 nucleotides read TGTGCCACCCAAGGACAGATCACTGAAGCTTTCTTT. Translated, it gives CATQGQITEAFF.

This clone has just a few counts. The rearrangement joins TRBV18 to TRBJ1-2; D gene ambiguous. Germline loops: CDR1 KGHSH, CDR2 LQKENI. This CDR3 is built from 14 residues. The ends were cut back, 3 bases at V and 7 bases at J, with 15 bases in the middle. CDR3 region: CASSPRQAAFGYTF. CDR3 sequence (DNA): TGTGCCAGCTCACCTCGGCAGGCCGCGTTTGGCTACACCTTC.

The table lists this clone with a few counts. The chain combines TRBV19 with TRBJ2-1, with 14 bases aligning to TRBD2. CDR1 and CDR2 from the germline V gene are LNHDA and SQIVND (reference sequence). The CDR3 covers 15 residues. V trimming: 3 bases; J trimming: 8 bases; junction bases outside the gene matches: 3. CDR3 in amino acids: CASSIGTSGSDEQFF. DNA for the CDR3: TGTGCCAGTAGTATTGGGACTAGCGGGAGCGATGAGCAGTTCTTC.

This chain connects TRBV6-5 to TRBJ1-1, with TRBD1 matching 7 bases. The V gene's germline CDR1 is MNHEY and CDR2 SVGAGI. The V gene end was trimmed by 8 bases and the J gene end by 7 bases; junction bases not matched to a gene: 10. This CDR3 is built from 13 residues. The CDR3 loop is CASPVTGSSEAFF. The CDR3 DNA sequence: TGTGCCAGCCCAGTGACAGGGAGTAGTGAAGCTTTCTTT.

This clone was detected a few times. The rearrangement links TRBV19 to TRBJ1-1, with 7 bases matching TRBD1. The V segment lost 3 bases and the J segment 1 base; nucleotides outside the gene matches: 5. The CDR3 is 15 residues long. Germline CDR1 and CDR2: LNHDA and SQIVND (reference sequence). The chain's CDR3 is CASSISHRGNTEAFF. The CDR3 DNA reads as TGTGCCAGTAGTATTTCGCACAGGGGGAACACTGAAGCTTTCTTT.

This clone was observed a few times. The genes are TRBV15 and TRBJ2-5; D not certain. Germline values: CDR1 LNHNV, CDR2 YYDKDF (reference sequence). This CDR3 contains 15 residues. V lost 1 base and J 4 bases, leaving 13 bases between the germline ends. CDR3 amino acids: CATSRGSSPPETQYF. CDR3 bases: TGTGCCACCAGCAGAGGTAGTAGTCCCCCAGAGACCCAGTACTTC.

This rearrangement joins TRBV5-1 to TRBJ2-7; D perhaps matches TRBD2 (6 bases). The CDR3 loop spans 13 amino acids. Per the germline V gene, CDR1 is SGHRS and CDR2 is YFSETQ. Trimming left V 0 bases short and J 5 bases short, with 9 bases between. In nucleotides, the CDR3 is TGCGCCAGCAGCTTGGGGGGGGTCGACGAGCAGTACTTC. Amino acids: CASSLGGVDEQYF.

The V and J genes are TRBV7-2 and TRBJ2-5, with D maybe TRBD1 (5 bases). Per germline, CDR1 SGHTA and CDR2 FQGNSA. Trimming removed 5 bases at V and 4 bases at J, with 8 bases between. The CDR3 is made up of 12 amino acids. Here the CDR3 reads CASSLDRETQYF. The CDR3 DNA reads as TGTGCCAGCAGCCTCGACAGAGAGACCCAGTACTTC.

The rearrangement joins TRBV27 to TRBJ2-7; 7 bases agree with TRBD1. The CDR3 runs to 15 residues. Germline trimming cut 4 bases from V and 6 bases from J; bases unmatched to any gene: 12. Germline CDR1 is MNHEY and CDR2 is SMNVEV (reference sequence). In DNA, the CDR3 is TGTGCCAGCAGTTCCCTAATGACAGGGTATAGCGAGCAGTACTTC. Translation gives CASSSLMTGYSEQYF.

J is TRBJ2-2 and V is TRBV4-1; 11 bases line up with TRBD2. The CDR3 runs 15 residues. The junction had 5 bases not matched to a gene; V was cut back by 4 bases and J by 7 bases. Per the germline V gene, CDR1 is MGHRA and CDR2 is YSYEKL. The CDR3 is CASSPIAGGHGELFF. As DNA, the CDR3 is TGCGCCAGCAGCCCCATAGCGGGGGGGCACGGGGAGCTGTTTTTT.

This clone was seen a few times. The chain links TRBV7-8 to TRBJ1-1; D gene unclear. The CDR3 runs to 14 residues. Trimming took 2 bases from V and 3 from J, leaving 10 bases between them. Per germline, CDR1 SGHVS and CDR2 FQNEAQ. In nucleotides, the CDR3 is TGTGCCAGCAGCTTACGGGAGGGATACACTGAAGCTTTCTTT. The encoded protein is CASSLREGYTEAFF.

This clone showed up just a few times. This chain connects TRBV13 to TRBJ2-2; tentative D call: TRBD2 (7 bases). The CDR3 consists of 15 residues. Germline lookup yields CDR1 PRHDT and CDR2 FYEKMQ (reference sequence). V gave up 3 bases and J gave up 3 bases, with 11 bases separating them. The CDR3 loop is CASSLRGGHTGELFF. The CDR3 nucleotides are TGTGCCAGCAGCTTGAGGGGGGGGCACACCGGGGAGCTGTTTTTT. Variable domain in full (rest from reference TRBV13 and TRBJ2-2): AAGVIQSPRHLIKEKRETATLKCYPIPRHDTVYWYQQGPGQDPQFLISFYEKMQSDKGSIPDRFSAQQFSDYHSELNMSSLELGDSALYFCASSLRGGHTGELFFGEGSRLTVL.

The chain links TRBV6-1 to TRBJ2-1, with D uncertain. Trimming took 4 bases from V and 2 from J, leaving 12 bases between them. Germline CDR1 is MNHNS and CDR2 is SASEGT. CDR3 size: 15 residues. CDR3 DNA: TGTGCCAGCAGTGTCCTAGTCGAAACCTACAATGAGCAGTTCTTC. Protein: CASSVLVETYNEQFF.

This clone was counted between two and nine times. The chain has TRBV6-5 and TRBJ1-5, with 7 bases aligning to TRBD1. This CDR3 spans 15 amino acids. Trimming at V came to 6 bases and at J to 5 bases, leaving 10 bases not matched to a gene. From germline, CDR1 is MNHEY and CDR2 SVGAGI. The CDR3 reads CASRKGQSDYQPQHF. CDR3 nucleotides: TGTGCCAGCAGGAAGGGACAGTCGGATTATCAGCCCCAGCATTTT.

V usage is TRBV5-1 and J usage is TRBJ1-2; tentative D call: TRBD1 (5 bases). CDR1 and CDR2 (germline): SGHRS, YFSETQ. The V and J ends lost 0 bases and 2 bases respectively, with 8 bases between them. The CDR3 contains 14 residues. Written as DNA, the CDR3 is TGCGCCAGCAGCTTGGGGGGGGGAAACTATGGCTACACCTTC. Translation: CASSLGGGNYGYTF.

Comments on this clone: Germline and junction disagree at one end, which may indicate a read error. The chain links TRBV6-6 to TRBJ1-5; TRBD1 matches 8 bases. The CDR3 is made up of 16 amino acids. In germline, CDR1 is MNHNY, CDR2 SVGAGI (reference sequence). In DNA form, the CDR3 reads TGTGCCAGCAGTCCACAGGGGGGTCCCCTCCGTCAGCACCAGCATTTT. Translation gives CASSPQGGPLRQHQHF.

This clone has just a few counts. The gene calls are TRBV19 and TRBJ2-3, with D unresolved. V shed 6 bases and J shed 4 bases, with 11 bases lying between them. Germline V gene sequence: CDR1 LNHDA, CDR2 SQIVND (reference sequence). The CDR3 is made up of 13 amino acids. The CDR3 is CASRASGADTQYF. DNA of the CDR3: TGTGCCAGTAGGGCTAGTGGCGCAGATACGCAGTATTTT.

This clone was seen a handful of times. V usage is TRBV28 and J usage is TRBJ1-4, with 8 nucleotides matching TRBD1. V shed 6 bases, J shed 7 bases, and the junction held 4 bases outside the gene matches. Germline assignment: CDR1 MDHEN and CDR2 SYDVKM. There are 13 residues in the CDR3. CDR3 amino acids: CASSETGGEKLFF. The DNA for the CDR3 is TGTGCCAGCAGCGAAACAGGGGGTGAAAAACTGTTTTTT. The whole variable domain, remainder taken from reference TRBV28 and TRBJ1-4, is DVKVTQSSRYLVKRTGEKVFLECVQDMDHENMFWYRQDPGLGLRLIYFSYDVKMKEKGDIPEGYSVSREKKERFSLILESASTNQTSMYLCASSETGGEKLFFGSGTQLSVL.

This chain joins TRBV18 and TRBJ2-5; D is uncertain. V was trimmed by 2 bases and J by 5 bases, leaving 9 bases between them. The CDR3 length is 13 residues. CDR1 and CDR2 (germline): KGHSH, LQKENI. CDR3 residues: CASSPERVETQYF. CDR3 DNA sequence: TGTGCCAGCTCACCAGAACGAGTGGAGACCCAGTACTTC. Together with reference TRBV18 and TRBJ2-5, the CDR3 gives the full variable domain: NAGVMQNPRHLVRRRGQEARLRCSPMKGHSHVYWYRQLPEEGLKFMVYLQKENIIDESGMPKERFSAEFPKEGPSILRIQQVVRGDSAAYFCASSPERVETQYFGPGTRLLVL.